The TCR beta chain under discussion was sequenced for a study of long-term antiretroviral therapy in people with HIV. Study findings and constraints: Controls showed broader CDR3 length ranges than did the HIV repertoires.

At the survey level, the v3.0 immunoSEQ assay was run. The table came from immunoSEQ multiplex PCR; TCRdb's copy has only in-frame clones and leaves some out. Here the sample spans over 25,000 clones, over 85% being singletons. This CDR3 is 16 amino acids long. J lost 6 bases, V lost 0 bases, and 6 bases had no gene match. The V gene's germline CDR1 is SGHDT and CDR2 YYEEEE. To note about this clone: What it binds is not known.

This specimen consisted of unsorted PBMCs, obtained 6.2 years after starting antiretroviral therapy. This receptor was obtained from a man aged 35 to 55 with HIV. The J gene is TRBJ2-4, the V gene TRBV5-6, with 10 bases lining up with TRBD2. CDR3 sequence (DNA): TGTGCCAGCAGCTTGGTGGTAGCGGGAGGAGGAAACATTCAGTACTTC. This sequence encodes CASSLVVAGGGNIQYF.